The 26 T cell receptor beta chains below were found in one sample sequenced in a study of T cells in Graves' hyperthyroidism and ophthalmopathy. Amplification targeted TCR beta CDR3 regions from RNA transcripts. Carried out on the TCR CDR3, a first-round RT-PCR used the HTBI primer set. Each CDR3 protein gets one entry after TCRdb re-called the multiplex PCR reads with MiXCR. In the table there are more than 650,000 distinct CDR3 sequences, around 13% of which are singletons. Sequencing input: blood. The receptors were sampled from a woman aged 18-29 years with Graves' hyperthyroidism.

CDR3 in amino acids: CASAGPYEQYF. CDR3 nucleotides: TGTGCCAGCGCCGGACCCTACGAGCAGTACTTC. The chain links TRBV7-9 to TRBJ2-7; no reliable D call. V shed 8 bases and J shed 2 bases, with 7 bases lying between them. The CDR3 extends over 11 amino acids. Looked up from germline, CDR1 is SEHNR and CDR2 is FQNEAQ (reference sequence). The complete variable domain, with remaining parts taken from reference TRBV7-9 and TRBJ2-7, reads DTGVSQNPRHKITKRGQNVTFRCDPISEHNRLYWYRQTLGQGPEFLTYFQNEAQLEKSRLLSDRFSAERPKGSFSTLEIQRTEQGDSAMYLCASAGPYEQYFGPGTRLTVT.

In this sample, this clonotype turned up many times. The V call is TRBV20-1, the J call TRBJ2-7; perhaps TRBD1 as D (6 bases). Trimming removed 0 bases from V and 3 bases from J, with 12 bases in between. The CDR3 is made up of 14 amino acids. The germline V gene has CDR1 DFQATT and CDR2 SNEGSKA (reference sequence). CDR3 sequence (DNA): TGCAGTGCTAGAGATGTGGACAGACACTACGAGCAGTACTTC. This gives the protein CSARDVDRHYEQYF.

The chain employs TRBV7-9 and TRBJ2-5; D gene ambiguous. The CDR3 totals 14 residues. CDR1 and CDR2 from the germline V gene are SEHNR and FQNEAQ (reference sequence). The ends were cut back, 1 base at V and 3 bases at J, with 9 bases in the middle. CDR3 nucleotide sequence: TGTGCCAGCAGCTTAGGAGCAGGAAAAGAGACCCAGTACTTC. Translated: CASSLGAGKETQYF.

V gene TRBV30 combines with J gene TRBJ2-1; 14 bases align to TRBD2. Germline CDR1 reads GTSNPN; CDR2 reads SVGIG (reference sequence). V gave up 0 bases and J gave up 6 bases; unmatched junction bases: 7. This CDR3 contains 17 residues. The CDR3 is CAWSVQRTSGRFNEQFF. CDR3 DNA sequence: TGTGCCTGGAGTGTACAAAGGACTAGCGGGAGGTTCAATGAGCAGTTCTTC.

This clonotype was counted ten times or more. The rearrangement links TRBV7-9 to TRBJ2-7, with a tentative D call TRBD2 (5 bases). V lost 0 bases and J 3 bases, leaving 9 bases between the germline ends. Germline V lookup: CDR1 SEHNR, CDR2 FQNEAQ (reference sequence). CDR3 length: 14 amino acids. The CDR3 DNA reads TGTGCCAGCAGCTTAGCGAGGGCAGACTACGAGCAGTACTTC. Protein: CASSLARADYEQYF.

The chain joins TRBV5-1 to TRBJ1-2, with unresolved D. The CDR3 runs to 13 residues. Trimming took 4 bases from V and 1 from J, leaving 8 bases between them. Germline CDR1 and CDR2: SGHRS and YFSETQ. The CDR3 here is CASSRNRNYGYTF. CDR3 in DNA: TGCGCCAGCAGCCGAAACCGTAACTATGGCTACACCTTC.

At least ten counts were recorded for this clonotype. This chain links TRBV11-2 with TRBJ2-3; 7 bases match TRBD2. The germline V gene encodes CDR1 SGHAT and CDR2 FQNNGV. V gave up 2 bases and J gave up 8 bases; unmatched junction bases: 16. The CDR3 has 17 amino acids. Written as DNA, the CDR3 is TGTGCCAGCAGCTTAATTTCTAGCGGATGGAGTGGGCTTACGCAGTATTTT. Its translation is CASSLISSGWSGLTQYF.

The sample holds a few counts of this clonotype. V usage is TRBV6-1 and J usage is TRBJ2-2; 8 nucleotides line up with TRBD1. Germline CDR1 and CDR2: MNHNS and SASEGT. There are 16 residues in the CDR3. The V segment lost 6 bases and the J segment 0 bases; nucleotides outside the gene matches: 6. DNA of the CDR3: TGTGCCAGCAGGGACAGGGAAGGGACGAACACCGGGGAGCTGTTTTTT. Residues: CASRDREGTNTGELFF.

This clonotype came up a few times. V and J are TRBV5-8 and TRBJ2-2; D is unclear. The CDR3 spans 15 residues. CDR1 and CDR2 (germline): SGHTS, YDEGEE. With 0 bases removed from V and 3 bases from J, the gap between germline ends came to 9 bases. The CDR3 region is CASSLGSTYTGELFF. Here the CDR3 DNA reads TGTGCCAGCAGCTTGGGGAGTACGTACACCGGGGAGCTGTTTTTT. The full variable domain, its missing parts supplied by reference TRBV5-8 and TRBJ2-2, is EAGVTQSPTHLIKTRGQQATLRCSPISGHTSVYWYQQALGLGLQFLLWYDEGEERNRGNFPPRFSGRQFPNYSSELNVNALELEDSALYLCASSLGSTYTGELFFGEGSRLTVL.

This clonotype turned up a few times. The chain links TRBV7-3 to TRBJ2-1; no firm D call. CDR1 and CDR2 (germline): SGHTA, FQGTGA. The V end lost 5 bases, the J end lost 5 bases, and 10 bases lay between the germline ends. This CDR3 region has 13 residues. This CDR3 reads CASSQLGNNEQFF. CDR3 DNA sequence: TGTGCCAGCAGCCAATTGGGAAACAATGAGCAGTTCTTC.

The chain uses TRBV18 and TRBJ2-5, with 7 bases that match TRBD1. Germline CDR1 is KGHSH and CDR2 is LQKENI. V lost 1 base to trimming and J lost 9 bases; unmatched junction nucleotides: 5. This CDR3 is 13 amino acids long. CDR3 nucleotides: TGTGCCAGCTCACCACAGGGGGCCCTAGCCCAGTACTTC. This encodes CASSPQGALAQYF.

This clonotype was seen only a few times. The rearrangement joins TRBV5-5 to TRBJ2-5; D is perhaps TRBD1 (6 bases). V was pared by 1 base and J by 4 bases, with 14 bases between. CDR1 and CDR2 (germline): SGHKS, YYEKEE (reference sequence). This CDR3 comprises 15 residues. CDR3 bases: TGTGCCAGCAGCTTGTCCTTACAGGGTGGAGAGACCCAGTACTTC. Residues: CASSLSLQGGETQYF.

This clonotype was observed at least ten times. V and J are TRBV6-2 or TRBV6-3 and TRBJ2-2; D is undetermined. V was shortened by 5 bases and J by 5 bases, with 12 bases between the two germline ends. Germline-derived CDR1 and CDR2 are MNHEY and SVGEGT. This CDR3 contains 14 residues. CDR3 DNA sequence: TGTGCCAGCAGTCTCCTAAGTGGTACCGGGGAGCTGTTTTTT. This encodes CASSLLSGTGELFF.

Concerning this clonotype: This could be a read error, since a much larger clone is one nucleotide away. This chain links TRBV2 with TRBJ1-5; D remains unclear. CDR1 is SNHLY and CDR2 is FYNNEI in the germline V gene. V lost 5 bases and J lost 0, with 11 bases in between. The CDR3 consists of 15 residues. CDR3 loop: CASSYEYNSNQPQHF. For the CDR3, the DNA is TGTGCCAGCAGTTACGAATATAATAGCAATCAGCCCCAGCATTTT.

This clonotype was counted many times. This chain uses TRBV3-1 with TRBJ2-7; 7 bases align to TRBD1. J lost 2 bases, V lost 6 bases, and 4 bases had no gene match. The CDR3 is made up of 13 amino acids. CDR1 is LGHDT, CDR2 YNNKEL, per germline (reference sequence). CDR3 sequence: CASSRQGTYEQYF. CDR3 DNA: TGTGCCAGCAGTCGACAGGGCACCTACGAGCAGTACTTC.

This clonotype was seen repeatedly, ten times or more. The rearrangement joins TRBV28 to TRBJ2-5; D perhaps matches TRBD2 (6 bases). Trimming took 7 bases from V and 5 from J, leaving 14 bases between them. The CDR3 sequence is 13 residues long. The V gene's germline CDR1 is MDHEN and CDR2 SYDVKM. The CDR3 bases are TGTGCCAGCAACCGGCTAGCGAGGGAGACCCAGTACTTC. Amino acids: CASNRLARETQYF.

V and J are TRBV12-5 and TRBJ2-7; 8 nucleotides align to TRBD1. The CDR3 totals 17 residues. Germline V gives CDR1 LGHNT, CDR2 FRNRAP. V lost 6 bases, J lost 4 bases, and 17 bases stayed unmatched. CDR3 sequence reads: CASGPPDRAPPIYEQYF. The DNA for the CDR3 is TGTGCTAGTGGCCCCCCGGACAGGGCGCCCCCCATATACGAGCAGTACTTC. Filled out from reference TRBV12-5 and TRBJ2-7, the complete variable domain reads DARVTQTPRHKVTEMGQEVTMRCQPILGHNTVFWYRQTMMQGLELLAYFRNRAPLDDSGMPKDRFSAEMPDATLATLKIQPSEPRDSAVYFCASGPPDRAPPIYEQYFGPGTRLTVT.

The chain joins TRBV13 to TRBJ1-1; D remains ambiguous. Germline V gene sequence: CDR1 PRHDT, CDR2 FYEKMQ (reference sequence). The CDR3 consists of 14 residues. The germline V and J ends were trimmed by 2 bases and 10 bases, with 17 bases remaining between them. This CDR3 is CASSLINPSEVAFF. In DNA form, the CDR3 reads TGTGCCAGCAGCTTAATTAATCCCAGTGAGGTAGCTTTCTTT.

V usage is TRBV6-1 and J usage is TRBJ1-1, with D possibly matching TRBD1 (6 bases). The CDR3 length is 16 residues. CDR1 is MNHNS and CDR2 is SASEGT in the germline V gene. Trimming stripped 5 bases from V and 1 base from J, with 17 bases between. Here the CDR3 reads CASSQGPGRGNTEAFF. The CDR3, as DNA: TGTGCCAGCAGTCAAGGGCCCGGCAGGGGGAACACTGAAGCTTTCTTT.

The chain is built from TRBV5-1 and TRBJ1-1; TRBD1 matches at 7 bases. This CDR3 is built from 14 residues. Germline CDR1 SGHRS, CDR2 YFSETQ. Trimming took 4 bases from V and 3 from J; bases not matched to a gene: 6. The CDR3 here is CASSRGQWDTEAFF. The CDR3 DNA sequence: TGCGCCAGCAGCCGGGGACAGTGGGACACTGAAGCTTTCTTT. The whole variable domain, filled in from reference TRBV5-1 and TRBJ1-1, reads KAGVTQTPRYLIKTRGQQVTLSCSPISGHRSVSWYQQTPGQGLQFLFEYFSETQRNKGNFPGRFSGRQFSNSRSEMNVSTLELGDSALYLCASSRGQWDTEAFFGQGTRLTVV.

V and J are TRBV24-1 and TRBJ2-1, with 7 bases lining up with TRBD1. The CDR3 is 16 amino acids. The V segment lost 3 bases and the J segment 0 bases; nucleotides outside the gene matches: 4. Per germline, CDR1 KGHDR and CDR2 SFDVKD. The CDR3 is CATSDGDSGSYNEQFF. For the CDR3, the DNA is TGTGCCACCAGTGATGGGGACAGTGGCTCCTACAATGAGCAGTTCTTC.

This clonotype occurred once. This chain joins TRBV6-1 and TRBJ1-4, with 9 bases identical to TRBD1. The CDR3 is 15 residues long. The junction had 6 bases not matched to a gene; V was cut back by 3 bases and J by 7 bases. Germline V gene lookup returns CDR1 MNHNS and CDR2 SASEGT. CDR3 DNA: TGTGCCAGCAGTGATACAACAGGGGGCAGTGAAAAACTGTTTTTT. Protein: CASSDTTGGSEKLFF.

This clonotype has at least ten counts. In DNA, the CDR3 is TGCAGTGCTAGAGATCCCAGCGGGAAGGAAGATACGCAGTATTTT. Translation gives CSARDPSGKEDTQYF. The chain employs TRBV20-1 and TRBJ2-3; TRBD2 matches at 7 bases. The CDR3 has 15 residues. The germline gives CDR1 DFQATT, CDR2 SNEGSKA (reference sequence). V trimming: 0 bases; J trimming: 5 bases; junction bases outside the gene matches: 8.

In this sample, this clonotype turned up many times. V is TRBV29-1 and J is TRBJ1-1, with no clear D. Trimming took 1 base from V and 0 from J, leaving 9 bases between them. CDR3 length equals 14 residues. Germline V gene data show CDR1 as SQVTM and CDR2 as ANQGSEA. CDR3 sequence reads: CSVEGDIMNTEAFF. In DNA, the CDR3 is TGCAGCGTTGAAGGAGACATAATGAACACTGAAGCTTTCTTT.

Worth noting for this clonotype: Since a much larger clone is just one base distant, this may be a read error. This chain links TRBV7-3 with TRBJ2-3; no reliable D call. Germline V gene data show CDR1 as SGHTA and CDR2 as FQGTGA. CDR3 length: 15 amino acids. In nucleotides, the CDR3 is TGTGCCAGCAGCTTACTAGGAGCTGGCACAGATACGCGGTATTTT. It codes for CASSLLGAGTDTRYF.

The chain combines TRBV7-9 with TRBJ1-4; tentative D call: TRBD1 (6 bases). Trimming stripped 5 bases from V and 7 bases from J, with 17 bases between. The CDR3 consists of 15 residues. Looked up from germline, CDR1 is SEHNR and CDR2 is FQNEAQ (reference sequence). CDR3: CASSRIQGNREKLFF. The CDR3 DNA sequence: TGTGCCAGCAGCCGTATACAGGGTAACCGTGAAAAACTGTTTTTT.